This is a list of T cell receptor beta chains from one sample in a study of blood T cell repertoires in COVID-19. The data were produced by immunoSEQ multiplex PCR, yet TCRdb's version contains in-frame clones alone and is incomplete. The sample shows under 200,000 clones, 83% of them seen only once. The specimen sequenced was peripheral blood. All receptors come from a human donor in a cohort sampled during active COVID-19. CDR3s include the opening cysteine and the closing phenylalanine or tryptophan. D genes are given only for firm matches. Rows give clone size only sometimes, using once, few, many, or a class for an expanded clone.

cdr3_aa cdr3_nt j_call clone_size d_call v_call
CASSLVGRPQHF TGTGCCAGCAGCTTGGTTGGGCGGCCCCAGCATTTT TRBJ1-5 - - TRBV7-9
CASSVDGDTGELFF TGTGCCAGCAGCGTAGATGGAGACACCGGGGAGCTGTTTTTT TRBJ2-2 - - TRBV9
CASSLGGGPYEQYF TGTGCCAGCAGCTTAGGAGGGGGTCCCTACGAGCAGTACTTC TRBJ2-7 - - TRBV11-2
CAITKETGLNTEAFF TGTGCCATCACTAAAGAGACAGGGTTGAACACTGAAGCTTTCTTT TRBJ1-1 - TRBD1 TRBV10-3
CASTPDGGANYGYTF TGTGCCAGCACCCCAGACGGGGGAGCTAACTATGGCTACACCTTC TRBJ1-2 - - TRBV9
CASARTIYEKLFF TGTGCCAGTGCCCGGACAATTTATGAAAAACTGTTTTTT TRBJ1-4 - - TRBV28
CASRGTGGNEQYF TGTGCCAGCAGAGGGACAGGGGGGAACGAGCAGTACTTC TRBJ2-7 - TRBD1 TRBV2
CASSLFGTEQFF TGTGCCAGCAGCTTGTTTGGGACAGAGCAGTTCTTC TRBJ2-1 - - TRBV5-6
CASSQEGGGTDTQYF TGCGCCAGCAGCCAAGAGGGAGGGGGCACAGATACGCAGTATTTT TRBJ2-3 - TRBD2 TRBV4-1
CASSLHRGAVTCTDTQYF TGTGCCAGCAGCCTACACAGGGGTGCGGTAACATGCACAGATACGCAGTATTTT TRBJ2-3 - - TRBV12-1
CASSSGTSGMETQYF TGTGCCAGCAGTTCCGGGACTAGCGGCATGGAGACCCAGTACTTC TRBJ2-5 once TRBD2 TRBV5-8
CASSQDSGGAETQYF TGTGCCAGCAGCCAAGATAGCGGGGGGGCCGAGACCCAGTACTTC TRBJ2-5 many TRBD2 TRBV3-1/TRBV3-2
CASSESGGTYEQYF TGCGCCAGCAGTGAGTCTGGAGGGACCTACGAGCAGTACTTC TRBJ2-7 - - TRBV10-2
CASSLWTSGNNEQFF TGTGCCAGCAGTTTGTGGACTAGCGGCAACAATGAGCAGTTCTTC TRBJ2-1 - TRBD2 TRBV28
CASSIGGGFEAFF TGTGCCAGTAGTATAGGTGGGGGCTTTGAAGCTTTCTTT TRBJ1-1 - - TRBV19
CASSPWTSGGDSGANVLTF TGTGCCAGCAGCCCCTGGACTAGCGGGGGGGACTCTGGGGCCAACGTCCTGACTTTC TRBJ2-6 - TRBD2 TRBV4-2
CASSPGTSVWKQFF TGTGCCAGCAGTCCCGGGACTAGCGTCTGGAAGCAGTTCTTC TRBJ2-1 - TRBD2 TRBV7-2
CASSFQGAYTGELFF TGTGCCAGCAGCTTTCAGGGGGCATACACCGGGGAGCTGTTTTTT TRBJ2-2 - TRBD1 TRBV7-2
CASSQELAAKGQGGYEQFF TGTGCCAGCAGTCAAGAGCTAGCGGCGAAAGGCCAGGGAGGTTATGAGCAGTTCTTC TRBJ2-1 - TRBD2 TRBV6-2/TRBV6-3
CASSYTTGGILNEQFF TGTGCCAGCAGTTATACGACAGGGGGAATCCTCAATGAGCAGTTCTTC TRBJ2-1 - TRBD1 TRBV6-2/TRBV6-3
CASPTGETSYNEQFF TGTGCCAGCCCGACAGGGGAGACCTCCTACAATGAGCAGTTCTTC TRBJ2-1 - TRBD1 TRBV6-5
CASSLWRVAGTETQYF TGCGCCAGCAGCTTGTGGAGGGTAGCGGGTACAGAGACCCAGTACTTC TRBJ2-5 - TRBD2 TRBV5-1
CASSQDSPYEQYF TGTGCCAGCAGTCAGGACTCTCCCTACGAGCAGTACTTC TRBJ2-7 few - TRBV6-5
CASSQDGQAVYNEQFF TGTGCCAGCAGCCAAGATGGGCAGGCCGTATACAATGAGCAGTTCTTC TRBJ2-1 - - TRBV3-1/TRBV3-2
CASSQGEAYGYTF TGCGCCAGCAGTCAGGGGGAGGCCTATGGCTACACCTTC TRBJ1-2 - - TRBV23-1
CASSVGGGGKTQYF TGTGCCAGCAGCGTAGGAGGAGGGGGCAAGACCCAGTACTTC TRBJ2-5 - - TRBV9
CASSPPGGEQYF TGTGCCAGCTCACCACCGGGGGGCGAGCAGTACTTC TRBJ2-7 - - TRBV18
CASRTVDRLNTEAFF TGTGCCAGCAGGACCGTCGACAGGCTGAACACTGAAGCTTTCTTT TRBJ1-1 - - TRBV6-5
CASSLAETTATNEKLFF TGTGCCAGCAGCTTAGCCGAAACGACAGCAACTAATGAAAAACTGTTTTTT TRBJ1-4 - - TRBV7-9
CASSRLTSGSYEQYF TGTGCCAGCAGCCGCTTGACTAGCGGCTCCTACGAGCAGTACTTC TRBJ2-7 - TRBD2 TRBV6-5
CASSEAVEQYF TGTGCCAGCAGTGAGGCAGTCGAGCAGTACTTC TRBJ2-7 - - TRBV25-1
CASTRDFSGELFF TGTGCCAGCACCCGGGACTTTTCCGGGGAGCTGTTTTTT TRBJ2-2 - - TRBV12-3/TRBV12-4
CASRQGLLYEQYF TGTGCCAGTAGACAGGGTCTCTTATACGAGCAGTACTTC TRBJ2-7 few - TRBV19
CASSPPGTSGLFSYEQYF TGTGCCAGTAGTCCGCCCGGGACTAGCGGGTTATTTTCCTACGAGCAGTACTTC TRBJ2-7 - TRBD2 TRBV19
CASSPRQGAYTEAFF TGTGCCAGCAGCCCCCGACAGGGGGCTTACACTGAAGCTTTCTTT TRBJ1-1 - TRBD1 TRBV7-3
CASSLGRGSGANVLTF TGTGCCAGCAGTTTAGGACGGGGGTCGGGGGCCAACGTCCTGACTTTC TRBJ2-6 - - TRBV28
CASSIGQGSYEQYF TGTGCCAGTAGTATCGGACAGGGGAGCTACGAGCAGTACTTC TRBJ2-7 - TRBD1 TRBV19
CASSSYRGEGQPQHF TGTGCCAGCAGCTCTTACAGGGGGGAGGGTCAGCCCCAGCATTTT TRBJ1-5 - TRBD1 TRBV7-2
CASSNPGQNYGYTF TGTGCCAGCAGCAACCCGGGACAGAACTATGGCTACACCTTC TRBJ1-2 - TRBD1 TRBV7-2
CASTDSAGGYEQYF TGTGCCAGTACGGACTCGGCAGGGGGCTACGAGCAGTACTTC TRBJ2-7 - TRBD1 TRBV19
CASRDETGIRQPQHF TGTGCAAGTCGCGACGAAACAGGGATTAGGCAGCCCCAGCATTTT TRBJ1-5 once - TRBV12-2
CASSPPRTGGMENIQYF TGTGCCAGCAGCCCCCCCAGGACAGGGGGCATGGAAAACATTCAGTACTTC TRBJ2-4 - TRBD1 TRBV9
CASRLGQGAKTQYF TGTGCCAGCAGACTCGGACAGGGGGCAAAGACCCAGTACTTC TRBJ2-5 - TRBD1 TRBV27
CASSLVIYEQYF TGTGCCAGCAGCTTAGTCATTTACGAGCAGTACTTC TRBJ2-7 - - TRBV7-2
CASSLGANSNQPQHF TGTGCCAGCAGCTTAGGGGCGAATAGCAATCAGCCCCAGCATTTT TRBJ1-5 - - TRBV7-6
CASSPTGQGQKLFF TGTGCCAGCAGCCCAACGGGACAGGGCCAGAAACTGTTTTTT TRBJ1-4 - TRBD1 TRBV7-9
CASSPRAISGYEQYF TGTGCCAGCTCACCCCGTGCGATTAGCGGCTACGAGCAGTACTTC TRBJ2-7 - - TRBV18
CASSQTEDYEQYF TGTGCCAGCAGTCAGACGGAGGACTACGAGCAGTACTTC TRBJ2-7 - - TRBV6-2/TRBV6-3
CASSGRTGPRREKLFF TGTGCCAGCAGTGGCAGGACAGGGCCCCGTCGGGAAAAACTGTTTTTT TRBJ1-4 - TRBD1 TRBV3-1/TRBV3-2
CASSDRGPLDEQYF TGCGCCAGCAGTGACAGGGGTCCCTTGGACGAGCAGTACTTC TRBJ2-7 - - TRBV10-2
CASSSPWGEYEKLFF TGTGCCAGCAGTTCCCCGTGGGGGGAATATGAAAAACTGTTTTTT TRBJ1-4 - - TRBV28
CASSVEAPWSSGANVLTF TGTGCCAGCAGCGTAGAGGCCCCCTGGAGCTCTGGGGCCAACGTCCTGACTTTC TRBJ2-6 - - TRBV9
CASSQDRGNSPLHF TGTGCCAGCAGCCAAGACCGGGGGAATTCACCCCTCCACTTT TRBJ1-6 - - TRBV14
CASSPMGRNNEQFF TGTGCCAGCAGTCCCATGGGGAGGAATAATGAGCAGTTCTTC TRBJ2-1 - - TRBV27
CASSHSDSGQYF TGTGCCAGCAGCCATTCCGACTCGGGCCAGTACTTC TRBJ2-5 - - TRBV3-1/TRBV3-2
CASSLVLGAYYEQYF TGTGCCAGCAGCTTAGTGCTAGGGGCCTACTACGAGCAGTACTTC TRBJ2-7 - - TRBV7-9
CASSQVQGASYEQYF TGCGCCAGCAGCCAAGTGCAGGGGGCGAGTTACGAGCAGTACTTC TRBJ2-7 - TRBD1 TRBV4-3
CASSRLAGGAYNEQFF TGTGCCAGCAGCCGCCTAGCGGGAGGGGCCTACAATGAGCAGTTCTTC TRBJ2-1 - TRBD2 TRBV3-1/TRBV3-2
CASSLTGTGNTIYF TGTGCCAGCAGTCTTACAGGGACGGGAAACACCATATATTTT TRBJ1-3 - - TRBV6-5
CASSLSGTGGADGYTF TGTGCCAGCAGCTTATCCGGGACAGGGGGCGCCGATGGCTACACCTTC TRBJ1-2 - TRBD1 TRBV11-2